This is a list of T cell receptor beta chains from one sample in a study of T cells after yellow fever vaccination. TCRdb processed the 5' RACE reads anew with MiXCR; each CDR3 protein has one entry. The sample consists of about 63,000 distinct CDR3 sequences, roughly 7.4% of them appearing once. This sample comprised CD8+ T cells sorted from PBMCs, obtained 15 days after the yellow fever booster vaccination. All receptors derive from a man aged 30 to 39 who received the YFV17D yellow fever vaccine. Each CDR3 is given with its conserved first and last residue. D genes are given only for firm matches. Clone size is shown for a subset of rows, as once, few, many or a class of expanded clone.

few | . | TRBJ2-7 | 16 | TRBV9 | CASSVAAGSSSYEQYF | TGTGCCAGCAGCGTAGCGGCAGGTTCCAGCTCCTACGAGCAGTACTTC
many | . | TRBJ2-7 | 12 | TRBV4-2 | CASSQGNFEQYF | TGTGCCAGCAGCCAAGGGAACTTCGAGCAGTACTTC
. | TRBD2 | TRBJ2-3 | 15 | TRBV6-1 | CASSELAGGQDTQYF | TGTGCCAGCAGTGAATTAGCGGGAGGGCAAGATACGCAGTATTTT
. | . | TRBJ2-7 | 13 | TRBV6-2/TRBV6-3 | CASGSGTLYEQYF | TGTGCCAGCGGCTCCGGGACCCTCTACGAGCAGTACTTC
many | TRBD2 | TRBJ2-7 | 15 | TRBV29-1 | CSVDGLAGHSYEQYF | TGCAGCGTTGATGGGCTAGCGGGCCACTCCTACGAGCAGTACTTC
many | . | TRBJ2-3 | 15 | TRBV6-1 | CASSNREISTDTQYF | TGTGCCAGCAGCAACAGGGAAATCAGCACAGATACGCAGTATTTT
many | TRBD1 | TRBJ2-4 | 21 | TRBV12-3/TRBV12-4 | CASSFTFTGTDPKLAKNIQYF | TGTGCCAGCAGTTTTACGTTTACGGGGACAGATCCAAAACTAGCCAAAAACATTCAGTACTTC
many | . | TRBJ1-5 | 18 | TRBV21-1 | CASSKERRLLNSNQPQHF | TGTGCCAGCAGCAAAGAAAGAAGACTTCTTAATAGCAATCAGCCCCAGCATTTT
many | . | TRBJ1-1 | 14 | TRBV12-3/TRBV12-4 | CAIIREDGKAEAFF | TGTGCCATCATTAGGGAGGACGGTAAGGCCGAAGCTTTCTTT
. | TRBD2 | TRBJ2-1 | 13 | TRBV20-1 | CSARRGESNEQFF | TGCAGTGCCCGACGGGGGGAGTCCAATGAGCAGTTCTTC
many | . | TRBJ1-1 | 12 | TRBV5-1 | CASSWIGQEAFF | TGCGCCAGCAGCTGGATCGGACAGGAAGCTTTCTTT
many | TRBD2 | TRBJ2-1 | 14 | TRBV6-2/TRBV6-3 | CASSWWEGDNEQFF | TGTGCCAGCAGTTGGTGGGAGGGAGATAATGAGCAGTTCTTC
many | . | TRBJ1-1 | 13 | TRBV18 | CASSPGGSTEAFF | TGTGCCAGCTCCCCGGGGGGGAGCACTGAAGCTTTCTTT
many | TRBD2 | TRBJ2-2 | 14 | TRBV27 | CASRLGSGSPELFF | TGTGCCAGCAGGTTGGGAAGCGGGAGCCCCGAGCTGTTTTTT
many | . | TRBJ2-1 | 13 | TRBV6-5 | CASSYSGANEQFF | TGTGCCAGCAGTTACTCGGGCGCAAACGAGCAGTTCTTC
many | . | TRBJ1-1 | 11 | TRBV14 | CATSENTEAFF | TGTGCCACCTCTGAGAACACTGAAGCTTTCTTT
many | TRBD2 | TRBJ2-7 | 16 | TRBV28 | CASSLSGLADSYEQYF | TGTGCCAGCAGTTTATCCGGACTAGCGGACTCCTACGAGCAGTACTTC
many | TRBD1 | TRBJ2-2 | 15 | TRBV28 | CASTLTGTVTGELFF | TGTGCCAGCACCTTGACAGGGACGGTCACCGGGGAGCTGTTTTTT
many | . | TRBJ2-3 | 12 | TRBV29-1 | CSAPSEADTQYF | TGCAGCGCTCCGAGTGAGGCAGATACGCAGTATTTT
many | TRBD2 | TRBJ2-3 | 14 | TRBV6-1 | CATFSGTPTDTQYF | TGTGCCACCTTCAGCGGGACTCCCACAGATACGCAGTATTTT
many | . | TRBJ1-3 | 13 | TRBV10-3 | CAIRGRATNTIYF | TGTGCCATCAGGGGGAGGGCCACGAACACCATATATTTT
. | . | TRBJ2-3 | 14 | TRBV18 | CASSPRGGTDTQYF | TGTGCCAGCTCACCCAGGGGGGGCACAGATACGCAGTATTTT
many | . | TRBJ2-1 | 15 | TRBV4-2 | CASSQDAVTYNEQFF | TGTGCCAGCAGCCAAGATGCTGTGACCTACAATGAGCAGTTCTTC
many | . | TRBJ2-3 | 12 | TRBV9 | CASSAPTDTQYF | TGTGCCAGCAGCGCACCCACAGATACGCAGTATTTT
many | TRBD2 | TRBJ2-1 | 12 | TRBV29-1 | CSVGVAGFEQFF | TGCAGCGTTGGGGTAGCGGGATTTGAGCAGTTCTTC
many | TRBD2 | TRBJ2-1 | 17 | TRBV15 | CATSRDLLAGVTNEQFF | TGTGCCACCAGCAGAGACTTACTAGCGGGAGTTACCAATGAGCAGTTCTTC
many | . | TRBJ1-1 | 17 | TRBV2 | CASSESLDVWGADEAFF | TGTGCCAGCAGTGAGAGCTTGGACGTTTGGGGGGCCGATGAAGCTTTCTTT
many | . | TRBJ1-3 | 17 | TRBV14 | CASSRPGGRNSGNTIYF | TGTGCCAGCAGCCGCCCAGGTGGGAGGAACTCTGGAAACACCATATATTTT
. | . | TRBJ2-6 | 20 | TRBV3-1 | CASSPEGLDRSPSGANVLTF | TGTGCCAGCAGCCCCGAGGGGCTTGACCGCAGCCCCTCTGGGGCCAACGTCCTGACTTTC
many | . | TRBJ1-5 | 13 | TRBV5-1 | CASSLDGNQPQHF | TGCGCCAGCAGCTTGGACGGGAATCAGCCCCAGCATTTT
many | TRBD1 | TRBJ2-7 | 15 | TRBV9 | CASSVDGRGLDEQYF | TGTGCCAGCAGCGTAGACGGCAGGGGGTTGGACGAGCAGTACTTC
many | . | TRBJ2-5 | 14 | TRBV7-9 | CASSLTLGVETQYF | TGTGCCAGCAGCTTAACCCTGGGTGTGGAGACCCAGTACTTC
many | . | TRBJ1-6 | 14 | TRBV9 | CASSVAGDNSPLHF | TGTGCCAGCAGCGTAGCAGGGGATAATTCACCCCTCCACTTT
many | TRBD2 | TRBJ2-5 | 17 | TRBV9 | CASSGSFGTSGEETQYF | TGTGCCAGCAGTGGTTCCTTTGGGACTAGCGGGGAAGAGACCCAGTACTTC
many | . | TRBJ1-5 | 16 | TRBV6-2/TRBV6-3 | CASSYPDENSNQPQHF | TGTGCCAGCAGTTACCCAGACGAAAATAGCAATCAGCCCCAGCATTTT
. | . | TRBJ2-1 | 13 | TRBV18 | CASSPGAYNEQFF | TGTGCCAGCTCCCCGGGAGCTTACAATGAGCAGTTCTTC
few | TRBD2 | TRBJ2-5 | 12 | TRBV10-3 | CAAGGGQETQYF | TGTGCCGCGGGGGGGGGGCAAGAGACCCAGTACTTC
many | . | TRBJ2-2 | 14 | TRBV7-2 | CASSSGSFTGELFF | TGTGCCAGCAGCTCGGGTTCCTTCACCGGGGAGCTGTTTTTT
many | TRBD2 | TRBJ2-1 | 13 | TRBV29-1 | CSGLAGVHNEQFF | TGCAGCGGACTAGCGGGAGTTCACAATGAGCAGTTCTTC
many | . | TRBJ1-2 | 14 | TRBV4-2 | CASSQEGQYNGYTF | TGTGCCAGCAGCCAAGAAGGACAGTATAATGGCTACACCTTC